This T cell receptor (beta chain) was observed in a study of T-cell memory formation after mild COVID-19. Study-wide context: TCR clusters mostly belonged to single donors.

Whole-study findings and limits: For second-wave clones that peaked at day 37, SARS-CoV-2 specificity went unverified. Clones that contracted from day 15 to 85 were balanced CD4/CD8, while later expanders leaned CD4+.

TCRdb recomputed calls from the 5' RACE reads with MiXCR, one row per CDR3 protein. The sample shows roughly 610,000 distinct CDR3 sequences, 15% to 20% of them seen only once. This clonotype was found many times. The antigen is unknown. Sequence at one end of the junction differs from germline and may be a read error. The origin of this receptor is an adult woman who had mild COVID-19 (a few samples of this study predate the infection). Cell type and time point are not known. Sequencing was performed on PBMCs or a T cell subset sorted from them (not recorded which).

In nucleotides, the CDR3 is TGCGCCAGCAGCCCTTGGAGTAACGGAGGGCCCATAGACTTC. Its protein is CASSPWSNGGPIDF. This sequence joins TRBV4-1 and TRBJ2-7; D perhaps matches TRBD2 (6 bases). The CDR3 consists of 14 residues. CDR1 is MGHRA and CDR2 is YSYEKL in the germline V gene.